These 25 T cell receptor beta chains were sequenced from one sample in a study of blood T cells in healthy people across ages. Sample-barcoded 5' priming and a J-beta primer mix drove a second PCR of about 6 to 12 cycles. TCRdb reprocessed the 5' RACE reads with MiXCR, giving one entry per CDR3 protein. The sample gives around 1.7 million distinct CDR3 sequences, roughly 27% of which show up once; 7.7% is in the top ten. Sequenced material: blood. The receptor source for this set is a woman in her twenties or thirties in good health.

For this clonotype: A read error may account for a junction end that differs from germline. The chain employs TRBV20-1 and TRBJ2-7; TRBD2 matches at 13 bases. Germline values: CDR1 DFQATT, CDR2 SNEGSKA (reference sequence). The CDR3 consists of 16 residues. The CDR3 spells CSSRRLAGGSNHEQYF. As DNA, the CDR3 is TGCAGTTCTAGGAGACTAGCGGGGGGCTCTAATCACGAGCAGTACTTC.

This chain connects TRBV5-5 to TRBJ2-5; 7 bases align to TRBD1. The closer fit of TRBJ2-7 to the DNA end suggests the J call may be wrong. The CDR3 extends over 16 amino acids. CDR1 is SGHKS and CDR2 is YYEKEE in the germline V gene (reference sequence). The CDR3 DNA reads TGTGCCAGTAGCCCCTTCGGCAGGGGGAGCTCCTACGAGCAGTACTTC. Translating it yields CASSPFGRGSSYEQYF.

In this sample, this clonotype turned up once. This chain links TRBV24-1 with TRBJ2-1; tentatively, D is TRBD2 (7 bases). The J call is doubtful: the DNA matches TRBJ2-7 better. The CDR3 sequence is 15 residues long. Germline CDR1 reads KGHDR; CDR2 reads SFDVKD. CDR3 residues: CATSGSGEGYNEQYF. The CDR3, as DNA: TGTGCCACCAGTGGCTCAGGGGAGGGATACAATGAGCAGTACTTC.

This clonotype has a single count. A much larger clone is a single base away; this may be a read error. V is TRBV5-1 and J is TRBJ1-2; no clear D gene. CDR1 and CDR2 from the germline V gene are SGHRS and YFSETQ. Trimming took 6 bases from V and 2 from J, leaving 14 bases between them. The CDR3 has 14 amino acids. The CDR3 bases are TGCGCCAGCATCCCGGGAGGGTCGAACTATGGCTACACCTTC. Encoded protein: CASIPGGSNYGYTF.

V gene TRBV6-5 combines with J gene TRBJ1-3; D is unresolved. V lost 0 bases to trimming and J lost 0 bases, with 12 bases between them. CDR3 length: 17 amino acids. The germline CDR1 and CDR2 sequences are MNHEY and SVGAGI. CDR3 DNA: TGTGCCAGCAGTTACTCTGGTCCCCAGAGCTCTGGAAACACCATATATTTT. Amino acids: CASSYSGPQSSGNTIYF.

The J gene is TRBJ2-7, the V gene TRBV7-2; weak D call: TRBD1 (6 bases). The ends were cut back, 1 base at V and 3 bases at J, with 19 bases in the middle. Germline V CDR1 and CDR2: SGHTA, FQGNSA. The length of the CDR3 is 17 residues. DNA of the CDR3: TGTGCCAGCAGCTTAGGAGGGGCCGGACAGCGGCTCTACGAGCAGTACTTC. It specifies CASSLGGAGQRLYEQYF.

This clonotype was observed at least ten times. CDR3 in DNA: TGTGCCAGCAGCTTAGGGGACAGAACTTTTGGCTACACCTTC. Amino acids: CASSLGDRTFGYTF. The V gene is TRBV7-2, the J gene TRBJ1-2; 7 bases are shared with TRBD1. Trimming cost V 1 base and J 7 bases; bases outside gene matches: 6. The CDR3 has 14 residues. Germline values: CDR1 SGHTA, CDR2 FQGNSA.

This clonotype was detected a few times. This sequence joins TRBV5-1 and TRBJ1-1; D gene ambiguous. There are 15 residues in the CDR3. Germline V gene lookup returns CDR1 SGHRS and CDR2 YFSETQ. Trimming pared 0 bases from V and 3 bases from J, leaving 12 bases between. The CDR3 here is CASSLGEAIDTEAFF. For the CDR3, the DNA is TGCGCCAGCAGCTTGGGCGAAGCCATTGACACTGAAGCTTTCTTT. Full variable domain (remainder filled in from reference TRBV5-1 and TRBJ1-1): KAGVTQTPRYLIKTRGQQVTLSCSPISGHRSVSWYQQTPGQGLQFLFEYFSETQRNKGNFPGRFSGRQFSNSRSEMNVSTLELGDSALYLCASSLGEAIDTEAFFGQGTRLTVV.

This clonotype was counted between two and nine times. An end of the junction differs from the germline gene, which may be a read error. The chain has TRBV7-3 and TRBJ2-1; D may match TRBD1 or TRBD2 (6 bases each). This CDR3 spans 16 amino acids. Per the germline V gene, CDR1 is SGHTA and CDR2 is FQGTGA. The CDR3 DNA reads TGTGCCAGCAGCCCCCACGGGGGCAGCAAACACAATGGGCAGTTCTTC. This codes for CASSPHGGSKHNGQFF.

The chain uses TRBV21-1 and TRBJ1-1; the tabulated D call, TRBD1, remains unverified against the DNA. TRBV21-1 is a documented pseudogene. There are 14 residues in the CDR3. CDR3 nucleotide sequence: TGTGCCGGGAGCCGGCTTTACAGGGGAACTGAAGCTTTCTTT. As protein: CAGSRLYRGTEAFF.

This clonotype was detected many times. The chain has TRBV29-1 and TRBJ2-5; D may be TRBD2 (5 bases). This CDR3 contains 12 residues. From germline, CDR1 is SQVTM and CDR2 ANQGSEA. The germline V and J ends were trimmed by 2 bases and 5 bases, with 9 bases remaining between them. The CDR3: CSVEREVETQYF. The CDR3 bases are TGCAGCGTTGAACGGGAAGTGGAGACCCAGTACTTC.

The V call is TRBV5-1, the J call TRBJ2-7, with 7 positions matching TRBD1. This CDR3 has 13 residues. In germline, CDR1 is SGHRS, CDR2 YFSETQ. Losses at the gene ends were 4 bases for V and 7 bases for J; bases not matched to a gene: 8. The CDR3 sequence is CASSRGQDLEQYF. In DNA form, the CDR3 reads TGCGCCAGCAGCCGCGGACAGGACCTGGAGCAGTACTTC.

The chain recombines TRBV20-1 with TRBJ2-3; 8 bases fit TRBD2. Losses at the gene ends were 8 bases for V and 8 bases for J; bases not matched to a gene: 15. Looked up from germline, CDR1 is DFQATT and CDR2 is SNEGSKA (reference sequence). CDR3 size: 14 residues. CDR3 sequence reads: CSFKAGGRQVTQYF. DNA of the CDR3: TGCAGTTTCAAGGCGGGCGGGAGGCAGGTTACGCAGTATTTT.

Details on this clonotype: A read error may be the cause here, since a much bigger clone is one base away. For the CDR3, the DNA is TGTGCCAGAAGCTTGACCCCCCAAGAGACCCAGTACTTC. Translating gives CARSLTPQETQYF. The rearrangement joins TRBV5-5 to TRBJ2-5; D unresolved. The germline CDR1 and CDR2 sequences are SGHKS and YYEKEE (reference sequence). This CDR3 comprises 13 residues.

The chain recombines TRBV20-1 with TRBJ2-3; D is unresolved. V lost 6 bases and J 1 base, leaving 14 bases between the germline ends. The length of the CDR3 is 14 residues. Germline-derived CDR1 and CDR2 are DFQATT and SNEGSKA (reference sequence). The CDR3 region has the DNA TGCAGTGCCGTAGTAAGCTCTGGCACAGATACGCAGTATTTT. Translation: CSAVVSSGTDTQYF.

The chain has TRBV20-1 and TRBJ2-3; D call uncertain. The length of the CDR3 is 11 residues. V lost 6 bases to trimming and J lost 2 bases, with 6 bases between them. The germline gives CDR1 DFQATT, CDR2 SNEGSKA (reference sequence). DNA for the CDR3: TGCAGTGCCTTAAACACAGATACGCAGTATTTT. Translated: CSALNTDTQYF.

The V gene is TRBV7-2, the J gene TRBJ1-2, with unresolved D. The CDR3 sequence is 12 residues long. V gave up 5 bases and J gave up 2 bases, with 6 bases separating them. The germline V gene has CDR1 SGHTA and CDR2 FQGNSA. The CDR3 sequence is CASSIPNYGYTF. In DNA form, the CDR3 reads TGTGCCAGCAGCATCCCAAACTATGGCTACACCTTC.

This clonotype has only a few counts. The chain combines TRBV2 with TRBJ1-4; D is unclear. CDR1 and CDR2 from the germline V gene are SNHLY and FYNNEI. The V gene lost 0 bases and the J gene lost 3 bases, with 8 bases spanning the gap. This CDR3 contains 15 residues. CDR3 sequence reads: CASSEARNPNEKLFF. CDR3 sequence (DNA): TGTGCCAGCAGTGAAGCGAGGAACCCTAATGAAAAACTGTTTTTT.

This rearrangement joins TRBV20-1 to TRBJ2-5; 11 nucleotides line up with TRBD2. The ends lost 3 bases at V and 4 bases at J; junction bases unmatched: 10. Germline V gene sequence: CDR1 DFQATT, CDR2 SNEGSKA (reference sequence). This CDR3 region has 16 residues. The CDR3: CSARADSSGRLETQYF. CDR3 in DNA: TGCAGTGCTAGGGCAGACTCTAGCGGGAGGCTAGAGACCCAGTACTTC.

V is TRBV5-1 and J is TRBJ1-5; D possibly corresponds to TRBD1 (5 bases). Trimming pared 5 bases from V and 13 bases from J, leaving 19 bases between. The length of the CDR3 is 13 residues. The germline gives CDR1 SGHRS, CDR2 YFSETQ. The CDR3 loop reads CASSSEPGAGQHF. CDR3 coding DNA: TGCGCCAGCAGTTCCGAACCAGGTGCAGGGCAGCATTTT.

This clonotype was seen ten or more times. V usage is TRBV20-1 and J usage is TRBJ2-7; 9 bases fit TRBD1. Per germline, CDR1 DFQATT and CDR2 SNEGSKA (reference sequence). Trimming removed 5 bases from V and 2 bases from J; junction bases left unmatched: 10. The CDR3 extends over 15 amino acids. The CDR3 DNA reads as TGCAGTGCTCATCAGGGGGACAGGGCGGCCTACGAGCAGTACTTC. It encodes CSAHQGDRAAYEQYF.

The rearrangement links TRBV7-6 to TRBJ2-3, with D perhaps TRBD1 (8 bases). This CDR3 comprises 15 residues. From germline, CDR1 is SGHVS and CDR2 FNYEAQ. V lost 5 bases and J lost 6, with 18 bases in between. The DNA for the CDR3 is TGTGCCAGCAGCCAGATTACAGGGGGGGCCGATACGCAGTATTTT. This translates into CASSQITGGADTQYF.

Here the CDR3 reads CSVEEGGHTF. CDR3 nucleotide sequence: TGCAGCGTTGAAGAAGGGGGCCACACCTTC. The chain is built from TRBV29-1 and TRBJ1-2, with 7 bases that match TRBD1. CDR3 size: 10 residues. From germline, CDR1 is SQVTM and CDR2 ANQGSEA. V lost 0 bases and J lost 12; bases outside the gene matches: 1.

This clonotype has a handful of counts. This sequence joins TRBV6-5 and TRBJ2-1; 9 bases are a match to TRBD2. CDR3 length: 16 residues. V gave up 2 bases and J gave up 7 bases; unmatched junction bases: 9. The germline V gene encodes CDR1 MNHEY and CDR2 SVGAGI. CDR3 sequence (DNA): TGTGCCAGCAGTTACGAGGCTAGCGGGATCGGGAATGAGCAGTTCTTC. It is translated as CASSYEASGIGNEQFF.

V is TRBV2 and J is TRBJ2-7, with TRBD1 identical over 9 bases. This CDR3 region has 14 residues. With V trimmed by 3 bases and J by 3 bases, 3 bases remained unmatched. From germline, CDR1 is SNHLY and CDR2 FYNNEI. CDR3 bases: TGTGCCAGCAGTGATGGGACAGGGAACTACGAGCAGTACTTC. It encodes CASSDGTGNYEQYF.